The clone carrying this TCR beta chain was counted ten times or more. Its antigen is unknown. Per the germline V gene, CDR1 is MNHEY and CDR2 is SVGEGT. This CDR3 comprises 14 residues. V lost 8 bases and J lost 5, with 19 bases in between. The data stem from a study of T cells in Graves' hyperthyroidism and ophthalmopathy. General study findings and limits: Researchers report that a 13 V-J model separated ophthalmopathy from stable hyperthyroidism. Onset of ophthalmopathy came a median approximately 6 months after the model predicted it.

Using RNA transcripts as the source, TCR beta CDR3 regions were amplified. The TCR CDR3 was amplified in a first-round RT-PCR using the HTBI primer set. TCRdb recomputed calls from the multiplex PCR reads with MiXCR, one row per CDR3 protein. This table holds nearly 600,000 distinct CDR3 sequences, approximately 14% found once. PBMCs were sourced from roughly 10 ml fresh peripheral blood. The sequencing sample was made of blood. V and J are TRBV6-2 or TRBV6-3 and TRBJ2-7, with D maybe TRBD2 (5 bases). This TCR was recovered from a woman aged 18-30 years with Graves' ophthalmopathy. CDR3 DNA: TGTGCCAGCGTAAATCAGCGGTCCCCCGACGAGCAGTACTTC. Its translation is CASVNQRSPDEQYF.